Each of the 30 T cell receptor beta chains below was sequenced from the same sample in a study of blood T cell repertoires in COVID-19. Profiled with immunoSEQ multiplex PCR; TCRdb holds only in-frame clones, not every one. In the table there are 55,000 to 65,000 clones, more than 75% of which are singletons. Sequenced input: peripheral blood. Receptors originate from a man aged 55 to 69 with active or convalescent COVID-19.

This chain joins TRBV5-1 and TRBJ1-2; tentatively, D is TRBD1 (5 bases). The germline V and J ends were trimmed by 0 bases and 0 bases, with 9 bases remaining between them. This CDR3 is built from 15 residues. CDR1 and CDR2 from the germline V gene are SGHRS and YFSETQ. The CDR3 sequence: CASSLGTTANYGYTF. The CDR3 coding sequence is TGCGCCAGCAGCTTGGGGACGACAGCTAACTATGGCTACACCTTC.

The rearrangement links TRBV5-1 to TRBJ2-7, with 9 bases lining up with TRBD1. The CDR3 extends over 15 amino acids. CDR1 and CDR2 (germline): SGHRS, YFSETQ. After removal of 4 bases from V and 2 bases from J, the junction contained 7 bases not matched to a gene. Here the CDR3 reads CASSDGTGWAYEQYF. Here the CDR3 DNA reads TGCGCCAGCAGCGACGGGACAGGGTGGGCCTACGAGCAGTACTTC.

The chain is built from TRBV7-9 and TRBJ1-3; D might be TRBD1 (5 bases). The CDR3 is 18 residues long. Germline CDR1 reads SEHNR; CDR2 reads FQNEAQ (reference sequence). Trimming pared 5 bases from V and 8 bases from J, leaving 28 bases between. CDR3 DNA sequence: TGTGCCAGCAGCCCAAGGGCAGGGTTCGGGCGTAGACTCGACACCATATATTTT. It is translated as CASSPRAGFGRRLDTIYF.

The V and J genes are TRBV18 and TRBJ1-1; 7 bases are a match to TRBD1. Germline V gene data show CDR1 as KGHSH and CDR2 as LQKENI. This CDR3 is built from 14 residues. Losses at the gene ends were 1 base for V and 3 bases for J; bases not matched to a gene: 2. CDR3 residues: CASSPLQGDTEAFF. DNA for the CDR3: TGTGCCAGCTCACCACTGCAGGGGGACACTGAAGCTTTCTTT. The variable domain in full, completed from reference TRBV18 and TRBJ1-1, reads NAGVMQNPRHLVRRRGQEARLRCSPMKGHSHVYWYRQLPEEGLKFMVYLQKENIIDESGMPKERFSAEFPKEGPSILRIQQVVRGDSAAYFCASSPLQGDTEAFFGQGTRLTVV.

This chain joins TRBV19 and TRBJ2-7; D is possibly TRBD1 (6 bases). V was trimmed by 6 bases and J by 0 bases, leaving 15 bases between them. Germline V gene data show CDR1 as LNHDA and CDR2 as SQIVND (reference sequence). There are 15 residues in the CDR3. The chain's CDR3 is CASRKQGPGSYEQYF. CDR3 bases: TGTGCCAGTAGAAAACAGGGTCCAGGCTCCTACGAGCAGTACTTC. Using reference TRBV19 and TRBJ2-7 for the parts outside the CDR3, the full variable domain is DGGITQSPKYLFRKEGQNVTLSCEQNLNHDAMYWYRQDPGQGLRLIYYSQIVNDFQKGDIAEGYSVSREKKESFPLTVTSAQKNPTAFYLCASRKQGPGSYEQYFGPGTRLTVT.

The chain links TRBV4-2 to TRBJ1-4, with D possibly being TRBD1 (6 bases). Germline loops: CDR1 LGHNA, CDR2 YNFKEQ. The CDR3 covers 15 residues. Trimming cost V 4 bases and J 11 bases, with 20 bases left between them. The CDR3 is CASSRDRDTATKLFF. In nucleotides, the CDR3 is TGTGCCAGCAGCCGAGACCGGGACACGGCCACTAAACTGTTTTTT.

The V and J genes are TRBV7-6 and TRBJ2-3, with D perhaps TRBD2 (6 bases). V lost 4 bases, J lost 7 bases, and 15 bases lay in between. Germline V gene sequence: CDR1 SGHVS, CDR2 FNYEAQ. This CDR3 spans 14 amino acids. The CDR3 DNA is TGTGCCAGCAGCTCAGGCGGGATTTCTTATACGCAGTATTTT. Protein sequence: CASSSGGISYTQYF.

The genes are TRBV20-1 and TRBJ2-3; 7 bases agree with TRBD1. The CDR3 length is 11 residues. Germline V gene lookup returns CDR1 DFQATT and CDR2 SNEGSKA (reference sequence). After removal of 4 bases from V and 6 bases from J, the junction contained 1 base not matched to a gene. CDR3 sequence (DNA): TGCAGTGCTAAACAGGGGGATACGCAGTATTTT. The encoded protein is CSAKQGDTQYF.

This chain joins TRBV7-3 and TRBJ2-2, with D possibly matching TRBD2 (6 bases). The CDR3 runs to 16 residues. V lost 2 bases and J lost 1, with 11 bases in between. Germline CDR1 reads SGHTA; CDR2 reads FQGTGA. The CDR3 is CASSLYGTLNTGELFF. As DNA, the CDR3 is TGTGCCAGCAGCTTATACGGGACTCTGAACACCGGGGAGCTGTTTTTT.

This clone was counted a single time. This sample includes further DNA sequences coding for the same CDR3. This chain uses TRBV23-1 with TRBJ2-5, with a possible D match to TRBD1 (6 bases). TRBV23-1 is an ORF; its function is uncertain. CDR3 length: 15 amino acids. V was pared by 2 bases and J by 3 bases, with 13 bases between. The CDR3 here is CASSQPGQNKETQYF. CDR3 in DNA: TGCGCCAGCAGTCAACCAGGACAGAACAAAGAGACCCAGTACTTC.

The CDR3: CASSLQVTANYGYTF. The CDR3 DNA is TGTGCCAGCAGCTTGCAGGTGACAGCTAACTATGGCTACACCTTC. The chain has TRBV5-4 and TRBJ1-2; D is possibly TRBD1 (5 bases). Germline V gives CDR1 SGHNT, CDR2 YYREEE (reference sequence). The CDR3 extends over 15 amino acids. V gave up 1 base and J gave up 0 bases, with 10 bases separating them.

V usage is TRBV2 and J usage is TRBJ2-1, with D perhaps matching TRBD1 (5 bases). From germline, CDR1 is SNHLY and CDR2 FYNNEI. V lost 3 bases and J 3 bases, leaving 9 bases between the germline ends. The CDR3 is 14 amino acids. The CDR3 DNA reads as TGTGCCAGCAGTGACCGACAGTTCTACAATGAGCAGTTCTTC. Protein: CASSDRQFYNEQFF.

The chain has TRBV11-2 and TRBJ1-2; D perhaps matches TRBD1 (6 bases). Looked up from germline, CDR1 is SGHAT and CDR2 is FQNNGV. Trimming took off 5 bases at V and 2 bases at J, with 18 bases between the two ends. This CDR3 has 16 residues. In nucleotides, the CDR3 is TGTGCCAGCAGCCAGGGGTCGGGATCGGGAAACTATGGCTACACCTTC. Residues: CASSQGSGSGNYGYTF.

The V and J genes are TRBV28 and TRBJ1-1, with 7 bases lining up with TRBD1. CDR3 length equals 13 residues. The trim removed 7 bases at V and 1 base at J, leaving 3 bases unmatched. Germline CDR1 is MDHEN and CDR2 is SYDVKM. CDR3 residues: CASKGQKNTEAFF. As DNA, the CDR3 is TGTGCCAGCAAGGGACAGAAGAACACTGAAGCTTTCTTT. Filled out from reference TRBV28 and TRBJ1-1, the complete variable domain reads DVKVTQSSRYLVKRTGEKVFLECVQDMDHENMFWYRQDPGLGLRLIYFSYDVKMKEKGDIPEGYSVSREKKERFSLILESASTNQTSMYLCASKGQKNTEAFFGQGTRLTVV.

This chain links TRBV6-5 with TRBJ2-1, with 12 bases identical to TRBD2. This CDR3 contains 14 residues. From germline, CDR1 is MNHEY and CDR2 SVGAGI. J gave up 6 bases and V 6 bases, and 3 bases lay outside the gene matches. This chain's CDR3 is CASSRLAGANEQFF. CDR3 sequence (DNA): TGTGCCAGCAGCCGACTAGCGGGAGCCAATGAGCAGTTCTTC.

The rearrangement joins TRBV11-3 to TRBJ2-2; D is perhaps TRBD1 (6 bases). Germline V gene sequence: CDR1 SGHNT, CDR2 YENEEA. Trimming pared 4 bases from V and 0 bases from J, leaving 12 bases between. There are 16 residues in the CDR3. CDR3 amino acids: CASSYTGTTNTGELFF. The CDR3, as DNA: TGTGCCAGCAGCTATACCGGGACAACGAACACCGGGGAGCTGTTTTTT.

The chain couples TRBV2 to TRBJ1-2, with a possible D match to TRBD1 (5 bases). Trimming pared 5 bases from V and 4 bases from J, leaving 11 bases between. In germline, CDR1 is SNHLY, CDR2 FYNNEI. The CDR3 extends over 13 amino acids. The CDR3 loop reads CASSTQGGYGYTF. CDR3 sequence (DNA): TGTGCCAGCAGTACCCAGGGTGGCTATGGCTACACCTTC.

The chain carries TRBV12-2 and TRBJ1-4. TRBV12-2 is marked as a pseudogene. The CDR3 runs 18 residues. CDR3: CASRRSLWGRDANEKLFF. DNA for the CDR3: TGTGCAAGTCGCCGAAGCCTTTGGGGGAGGGATGCTAATGAAAAACTGTTTTTT.

The CDR3 DNA is TGTGCCAGCAGCTTGGCCTTCAGGGGCCACGAGCAGTACTTC. This encodes CASSLAFRGHEQYF. This chain joins TRBV5-5 and TRBJ2-7; perhaps TRBD1 as D (6 bases). V was trimmed by 0 bases and J by 5 bases, leaving 12 bases between them. Germline V lookup: CDR1 SGHKS, CDR2 YYEKEE (reference sequence). This CDR3 spans 14 amino acids.

The rearrangement joins TRBV28 to TRBJ2-7; tentatively, D is TRBD1 (6 bases). CDR1 MDHEN and CDR2 SYDVKM come from the germline V gene. The V end lost 7 bases, the J end lost 3 bases, and 16 bases lay between the germline ends. The CDR3 runs to 14 residues. The CDR3 here is CASITGTNNYEQYF. DNA of the CDR3: TGTGCCAGCATAACCGGGACAAACAACTACGAGCAGTACTTC.

This sequence joins TRBV2 and TRBJ2-7, with 7 bases identical to TRBD1. This CDR3 is built from 16 residues. Germline CDR1 and CDR2: SNHLY and FYNNEI. With V trimmed by 6 bases and J by 0 bases, 11 bases remained unmatched. Here the CDR3 DNA reads TGTGCCAGCAGCGAACGACAGGGATACTCCTCCTACGAGCAGTACTTC. Its translation: CASSERQGYSSYEQYF. Looking up the rest from reference TRBV2 and TRBJ2-7 gives the full variable domain: EPEVTQTPSHQVTQMGQEVILRCVPISNHLYFYWYRQILGQKVEFLVSFYNNEISEKSEIFDDQFSVERPDGSNFTLKIRSTKLEDSAMYFCASSERQGYSSYEQYFGPGTRLTVT.

The V gene is TRBV6-5, the J gene TRBJ1-2, with 7 bases aligning to TRBD1. The length of the CDR3 is 14 residues. Germline V CDR1 and CDR2: MNHEY, SVGAGI. Trimming cost V 4 bases and J 8 bases; bases outside gene matches: 10. The CDR3 DNA is TGTGCCAGCAGTTGGGGACAGACTTTTAAGGGCTACACCTTC. Its protein product is CASSWGQTFKGYTF.

The chain employs TRBV5-1 and TRBJ2-7; TRBD2 aligns across 9 bases. The CDR3 runs to 14 residues. Germline V gene lookup returns CDR1 SGHRS and CDR2 YFSETQ. V lost 4 bases to trimming and J lost 4 bases; unmatched junction nucleotides: 6. The CDR3 here is CASSSSGGSYEQYF. The CDR3 DNA sequence: TGCGCCAGCAGCAGTAGCGGGGGATCTTACGAGCAGTACTTC.

This chain connects TRBV5-8 to TRBJ1-3; no clear D gene. V was shortened by 2 bases and J by 0 bases, with 9 bases between the two germline ends. Per germline, CDR1 SGHTS and CDR2 YDEGEE. This CDR3 contains 15 residues. The CDR3 protein is CASSLEGISGNTIYF. The CDR3 nucleotides read TGTGCCAGCAGCTTAGAGGGAATCTCTGGAAACACCATATATTTT.

This chain links TRBV27 with TRBJ2-7, with D perhaps TRBD2 (6 bases). The germline V and J ends were trimmed by 4 bases and 1 base, with 17 bases remaining between them. The germline V gene has CDR1 MNHEY and CDR2 SMNVEV (reference sequence). The CDR3 covers 16 residues. Here the CDR3 DNA reads TGTGCCAGCAGTTCGCGCCCCGGGAGTCCGTCCTACGAGCAGTACTTC. It specifies CASSSRPGSPSYEQYF.

This CDR3 is CASSLGQGSNYGYTF. CDR3 coding DNA: TGTGCCAGCAGCTTAGGACAGGGCTCTAACTATGGCTACACCTTC. The V call is TRBV11-2, the J call TRBJ1-2; 7 nucleotides line up with TRBD1. The CDR3 length is 15 residues. Germline CDR1 and CDR2: SGHAT and FQNNGV. With 1 base clipped from V and 0 bases from J, the junction kept 2 bases outside the gene matches.

The chain is built from TRBV7-2 and TRBJ2-3; TRBD2 aligns across 12 bases. CDR1 and CDR2 (germline): SGHTA, FQGNSA. The CDR3 extends over 19 amino acids. Trimming removed 1 base from V and 6 bases from J; junction bases left unmatched: 14. This CDR3 is CASSLEGVSSGRARDTQYF. The DNA for the CDR3 is TGTGCCAGCAGCTTAGAGGGGGTTTCTAGCGGGAGGGCTCGGGATACGCAGTATTTT.

J is TRBJ1-1 and V is TRBV19; no definite D call. V lost 2 bases to trimming and J lost 4 bases, with 14 bases between them. The CDR3 extends over 15 amino acids. Germline values: CDR1 LNHDA, CDR2 SQIVND (reference sequence). Here the CDR3 reads CASSIRAREGTEAFF. DNA for the CDR3: TGTGCCAGTAGTATACGGGCCCGAGAGGGCACTGAAGCTTTCTTT.

The chain uses TRBV7-9 and TRBJ2-1, with D uncertain. Per the germline V gene, CDR1 is SEHNR and CDR2 is FQNEAQ (reference sequence). The ends were cut back, 5 bases at V and 1 base at J, with 18 bases in the middle. The CDR3 totals 17 residues. DNA of the CDR3: TGTGCCAGCAGCCCGAGAACCGTGACTCATTCCTACAATGAGCAGTTCTTC. Encoded protein: CASSPRTVTHSYNEQFF.

V is TRBV7-9 and J is TRBJ2-7; D ambiguous. Germline V gives CDR1 SEHNR, CDR2 FQNEAQ (reference sequence). V lost 0 bases, J lost 0 bases, and 6 bases lay in between. The CDR3 covers 14 residues. This chain's CDR3 is CASSLAYSSYEQYF. CDR3 bases: TGTGCCAGCAGCTTAGCGTACAGCTCCTACGAGCAGTACTTC.